These 3 T cell receptor beta chains were all obtained from the same sample, sequenced in a study of blood T cell repertoires in COVID-19. Here immunoSEQ multiplex PCR was the method, and the copy in TCRdb shows in-frame clones only, minus some. The profile shows some 180,000 clones, around nine tenths of them singletons. Material: peripheral blood. These receptors were collected from an elderly woman with COVID-19, enrolled during active disease.

This clone was found once. V and J are TRBV7-9 and TRBJ1-4, with D maybe TRBD1 (5 bases). V was trimmed by 1 base and J by 0 bases, leaving 6 bases between them. Germline V gene data show CDR1 as SEHNR and CDR2 as FQNEAQ (reference sequence). The CDR3 length is 15 residues. This CDR3 reads CASSLEGTTNEKLFF. The CDR3, as DNA: TGTGCCAGCAGCTTAGAGGGGACAACTAATGAAAAACTGTTTTTT. The full variable domain, rest sourced from reference TRBV7-9 and TRBJ1-4, is DTGVSQNPRHKITKRGQNVTFRCDPISEHNRLYWYRQTLGQGPEFLTYFQNEAQLEKSRLLSDRFSAERPKGSFSTLEIQRTEQGDSAMYLCASSLEGTTNEKLFFGSGTQLSVL.

The chain joins TRBV28 to TRBJ1-4; D unresolved. Germline CDR1 is MDHEN and CDR2 is SYDVKM. This CDR3 is built from 10 residues. Deletions cut 10 bases from V and 7 bases from J, with 7 bases between. The CDR3 DNA follows: TGTGCCACTGCGAGTGAAAAACTGTTTTTT. Its protein product is CATASEKLFF.

The chain uses TRBV5-4 and TRBJ2-4, with TRBD2 matching 7 bases. After removal of 3 bases from V and 7 bases from J, the junction contained 10 bases not matched to a gene. Germline CDR1 SGHNT, CDR2 YYREEE (reference sequence). There are 15 residues in the CDR3. CDR3 amino acids: CASSSGGAGRNIQYF. DNA for the CDR3: TGTGCCAGCAGCTCGGGGGGAGCGGGCCGTAACATTCAGTACTTC.